This TCR beta chain stems from a study of blood T cell repertoires in COVID-19 (dated by TCRdb to 2020 to 2022). Background on the whole study: Collaborator samples came from the United States, Italy and Spain and covered acute and convalescent phases of COVID-19. The material from the prospective study consisted of cDNA or gDNA derived from T cells, B-cell-depleted T cells, or PBMCs. Deeply sampled blood TCRbeta repertoires from subjects exposed to, actively infected with, or recovered from COVID-19 were included in the dataset. The repertoires were released in a freely available public database intended as a resource for research on the immune response to SARS-CoV-2. The samples were drawn from two sources: the first 160 participants of the ongoing ImmuneRACE study, and 1,000 to 1,500 subjects contributed by 6 global collaborators. The sample metadata nearly always contained a de-identified subject ID, COVID-19 status, age in years and sex. Where available, HLA class I and class II types were obtained from metadata supplied by the sample provider rather than from assay-based typing. What the study reported, not specific to this receptor: The quantity of clinical and demographic metadata differed by source and by participant and was supplied without curation.

On this clone itself: It lacks a known antigen. Per-nucleotide qualities are absent, and no much larger clonotype sits a single base away.

TCRbeta CDR3 regions were amplified from genomic DNA using the immunoSEQ Assay, a bias-controlled multiplex PCR. In the source study's methods: The number of nucleated cells in each sample was estimated from the amplification of reference gene primers within the assay. To quantify the absolute abundance of each unique TCRbeta CDR3 rearrangement, sequence reads were collapsed and filtered. For each sample, productive Simpson clonality was calculated as the square root of Simpson's diversity index across productive rearrangements. This is the immuneACCESS table as TCRdb keeps it, with only in-frame sequences that have V and J called. A part of the clones is gone; compared with another copy, unresolved V genes explain less than half, and the rest is unexplained. Clone size and V and J calls were adopted from that table, with D and trimming inferred from the DNA. For this sample there are about 150,000 clones; about 79% appear just once. 25% to 30% of the sample is taken by the ten largest.

Unmatched junction bases come to 3, with V trimmed by 2 bases and J by 4 bases. From cysteine to phenylalanine, the CDR3 is 14 amino acids long. CDR3 DNA only is kept here, 42 bases in frame from base 1. Looking up the germline V gene yields CDR1 SGDLS and CDR2 YYNGEE. The collaborating institutions used their own protocols to collect whole blood in K2EDTA tubes. For TCRbeta analysis, collaborators shipped samples as frozen whole blood, isolated PBMCs, or DNA extracted from either of those sample types. Recombination linked TRBV9 to TRBJ1-2, with TRBD1 identical over 9 junction bases. The clonotype was recovered from an older woman with acute or convalescent COVID-19. The material sequenced was peripheral blood. CDR3 sequence: CASSVDRGSYGYTF. The nucleotide sequence is given as TGTGCCAGCAGCGTGGACAGGGGTTCCTATGGCTACACCTTC.